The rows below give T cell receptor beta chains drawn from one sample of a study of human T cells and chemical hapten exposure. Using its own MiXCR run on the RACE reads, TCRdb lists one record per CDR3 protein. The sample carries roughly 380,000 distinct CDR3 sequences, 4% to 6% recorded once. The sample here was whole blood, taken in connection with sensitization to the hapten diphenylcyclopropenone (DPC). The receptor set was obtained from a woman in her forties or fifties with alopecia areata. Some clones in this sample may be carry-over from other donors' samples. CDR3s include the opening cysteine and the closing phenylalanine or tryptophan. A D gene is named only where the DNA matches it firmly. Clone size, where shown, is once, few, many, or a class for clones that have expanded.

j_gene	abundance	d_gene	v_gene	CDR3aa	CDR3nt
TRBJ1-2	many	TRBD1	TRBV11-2	CASSPDRLGYGYTF	TGTGCCAGCAGCCCGGACAGGCTGGGCTATGGCTACACCTTC
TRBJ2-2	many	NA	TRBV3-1	CASSQETVGLNTGELFF	TGTGCCAGCAGCCAAGAAACCGTGGGGCTCAACACCGGGGAGCTGTTTTTT
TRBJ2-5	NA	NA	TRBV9	CASSKRPGETQYF	TGTGCCAGCAGCAAAAGGCCCGGAGAGACCCAGTACTTC
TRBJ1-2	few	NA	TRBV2	CASSEARTGWDYGYTF	TGTGCCAGCAGTGAAGCGCGGACGGGTTGGGACTATGGCTACACCTTC
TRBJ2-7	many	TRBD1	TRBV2	CASSARDRVPF	TGTGCCAGCAGTGCCCGGGACAGGGTTCCCTTC
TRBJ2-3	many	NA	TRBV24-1	CATRQGATDTQYF	TGTGCCACCAGACAGGGTGCCACAGATACGCAGTATTTT
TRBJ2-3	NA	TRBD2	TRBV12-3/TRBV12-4	CASSPPLAGGTDTQYF	TGTGCCAGCAGTCCGCCACTAGCGGGGGGGACAGATACGCAGTATTTT
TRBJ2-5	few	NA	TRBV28	CASSFGRQETQYF	TGTGCCAGCAGTTTCGGACGCCAAGAGACCCAGTACTTC
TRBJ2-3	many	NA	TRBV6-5	CASSYSFDSPDTQYF	TGTGCCAGCAGTTACTCGTTCGACAGCCCAGATACGCAGTATTTT
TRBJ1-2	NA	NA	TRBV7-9	CASSPHTGYTF	TGTGCCAGCAGCCCGCATACTGGCTACACCTTC
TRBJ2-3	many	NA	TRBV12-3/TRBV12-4	CASTSTGGHTDTQYF	TGTGCCAGCACCTCGACCGGGGGTCACACAGATACGCAGTATTTT
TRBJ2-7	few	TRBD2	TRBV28	CASSLGTSGREQYF	TGTGCCAGCAGTTTAGGGACTAGCGGAAGGGAGCAGTACTTC
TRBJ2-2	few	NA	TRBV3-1	CASSQDRGQWGAFSNTGELFF	TGTGCCAGCAGCCAAGATCGCGGACAGTGGGGAGCCTTCTCGAACACCGGGGAGCTGTTTTTT
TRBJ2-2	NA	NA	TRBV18	CASSPRDTGELFF	TGTGCCAGCTCACCACGGGACACCGGGGAGCTGTTTTTT
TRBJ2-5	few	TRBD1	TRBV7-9	CASSSDRGWETQYF	TGTGCCAGCAGCTCCGACAGGGGTTGGGAGACCCAGTACTTC
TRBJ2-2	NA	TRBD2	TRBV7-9	CASSLTSGSTGELFF	TGTGCCAGCAGCCTCACTAGCGGGAGCACCGGGGAGCTGTTTTTT
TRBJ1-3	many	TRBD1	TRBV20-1	CSAWDRAMGNTIYF	TGCAGTGCTTGGGACAGGGCCATGGGAAACACCATATATTTT
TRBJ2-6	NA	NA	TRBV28	CASSWSGANVLTF	TGTGCCAGCAGTTGGTCTGGGGCCAACGTCCTGACTTTC
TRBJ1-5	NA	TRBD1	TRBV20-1	CSARDGQGGYQPQHF	TGCAGTGCTAGAGATGGGCAGGGGGGTTATCAGCCCCAGCATTTT
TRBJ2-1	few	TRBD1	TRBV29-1	CSVVTGVLEQFF	TGCAGCGTTGTCACAGGGGTCCTTGAGCAGTTCTTC
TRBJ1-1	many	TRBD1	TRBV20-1	CSAKTGVGAEAFF	TGCAGTGCTAAGACAGGGGTAGGCGCTGAAGCTTTCTTT
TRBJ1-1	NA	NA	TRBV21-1	CASTTLGGKTEAFF	TGTGCCAGCACCACCCTGGGGGGGAAGACTGAAGCTTTCTTT
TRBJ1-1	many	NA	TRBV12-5	CASGPTRPNTEAFF	TGTGCTAGTGGCCCCACCAGGCCGAACACTGAAGCTTTCTTT
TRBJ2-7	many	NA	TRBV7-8	CASSLARQGYEQYF	TGTGCCAGCAGCTTAGCGCGCCAGGGTTACGAGCAGTACTTC
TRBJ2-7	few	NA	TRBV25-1	CASSDPPHSYEQYF	TGTGCCAGCAGTGATCCCCCTCACAGCTACGAGCAGTACTTC
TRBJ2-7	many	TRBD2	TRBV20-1	CSARDPSGSYEQYF	TGCAGTGCTAGAGATCCTAGCGGCTCCTACGAGCAGTACTTC
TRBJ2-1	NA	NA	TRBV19	CASSIRGSGLSYNEQFF	TGTGCCAGTAGTATTAGGGGTAGCGGTCTCTCCTACAATGAGCAGTTCTTC
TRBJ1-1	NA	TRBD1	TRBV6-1	CASRETGTTEAFF	TGTGCCAGCAGAGAGACAGGGACCACTGAAGCTTTCTTT
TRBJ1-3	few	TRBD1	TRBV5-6	CASSRAGQGGNTIYF	TGTGCCAGCAGCAGAGCGGGACAGGGGGGAAACACCATATATTTT
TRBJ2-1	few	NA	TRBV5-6	CASSFGGHEQFF	TGTGCCAGCAGCTTTGGAGGGCATGAGCAGTTCTTC
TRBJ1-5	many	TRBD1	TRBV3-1	CASSQGQGQPQHF	TGTGCCAGCAGCCAAGGACAGGGGCAGCCCCAGCATTTT
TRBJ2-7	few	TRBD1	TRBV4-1	CASSQDRGQGGEQYF	TGCGCCAGCAGCCAAGATCGGGGACAGGGAGGAGAGCAGTACTTC
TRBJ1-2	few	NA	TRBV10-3	CAIGRDADLNYGYTF	TGTGCCATCGGTAGGGATGCCGACCTTAACTATGGCTACACCTTC
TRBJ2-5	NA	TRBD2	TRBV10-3	CAISDPTSGSSETQYF	TGTGCCATCAGTGACCCGACTAGCGGGAGCTCGGAGACCCAGTACTTC
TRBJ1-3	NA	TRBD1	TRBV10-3	CAISESTGQGGPDGNTIYF	TGTGCCATCAGTGAGTCGACCGGACAGGGGGGCCCCGACGGAAACACCATATATTTT
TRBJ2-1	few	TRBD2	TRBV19	CASSRTSGRGEQFF	TGTGCCAGTAGTAGGACTAGCGGGAGAGGTGAGCAGTTCTTC
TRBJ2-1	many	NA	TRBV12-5	CASGLGPGSSYNEQFF	TGTGCTAGTGGTTTGGGCCCGGGGAGCTCCTACAATGAGCAGTTCTTC
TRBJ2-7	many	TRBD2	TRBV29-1	CSVGIAGSREQYF	TGCAGCGTTGGAATAGCGGGAAGTCGAGAGCAGTACTTC
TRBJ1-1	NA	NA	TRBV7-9	CASSPVGEAFF	TGTGCCAGCAGTCCGGTGGGTGAAGCTTTCTTT
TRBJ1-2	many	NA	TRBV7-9	CASSLDPYGYTF	TGTGCCAGCAGCTTAGACCCATATGGCTACACCTTC
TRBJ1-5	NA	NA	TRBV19	CATQDSDSNQPQHF	TGTGCCACCCAGGACAGTGATAGCAATCAGCCCCAGCATTTT
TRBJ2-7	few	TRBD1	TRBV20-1	CSAGQGARAYEQYF	TGCAGTGCTGGACAGGGGGCGCGCGCCTACGAGCAGTACTTC
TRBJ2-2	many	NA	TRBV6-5	CASSYQARLELGELFF	TGTGCCAGCAGTTACCAAGCGAGACTAGAGCTCGGGGAGCTGTTTTTT
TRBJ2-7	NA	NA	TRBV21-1	CASRSLAGVWGLVLPYEQYF	TGTGCCAGCAGATCCTTAGCGGGAGTTTGGGGGCTAGTTCTACCCTACGAGCAGTACTTC
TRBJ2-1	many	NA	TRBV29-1	CSVERGRVDNEQFF	TGCAGCGTTGAAAGGGGCAGAGTCGACAATGAGCAGTTCTTC
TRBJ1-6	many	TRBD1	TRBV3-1	CASSQEDRVNSPLHF	TGTGCCAGCAGCCAAGAGGACAGGGTGAATTCACCCCTCCACTTT
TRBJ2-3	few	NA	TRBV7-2	CASSLSTVLDTQYF	TGTGCCAGCAGCTTAAGCACAGTCTTAGATACGCAGTATTTT
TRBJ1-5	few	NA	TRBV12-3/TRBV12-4	CASSFDGRQPQHF	TGTGCCAGCAGTTTTGACGGGAGGCAGCCCCAGCATTTT
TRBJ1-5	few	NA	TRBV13	CASSLEQKQPQHF	TGTGCCAGCAGCTTAGAACAGAAACAGCCCCAGCATTTT
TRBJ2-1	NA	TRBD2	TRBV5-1	CASSFYLRLAASYNEQFF	TGCGCCAGCAGCTTCTACCTAAGACTAGCGGCCTCCTACAATGAGCAGTTCTTC
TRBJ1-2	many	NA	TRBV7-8	CASSLGHANYGYTF	TGTGCCAGCAGCTTAGGGCACGCGAACTATGGCTACACCTTC
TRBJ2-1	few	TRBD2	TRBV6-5	CASSPTGTSGGGEQFF	TGTGCCAGCAGCCCTACGGGGACTAGCGGGGGGGGTGAGCAGTTCTTC
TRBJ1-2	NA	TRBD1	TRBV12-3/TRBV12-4	CAIEGDREIANYGYTF	TGCGCAATTGAGGGGGACAGGGAGATAGCTAACTATGGCTACACCTTC
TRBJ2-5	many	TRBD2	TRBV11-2	CASSLPGGEETQYF	TGTGCCAGCAGCCTGCCCGGGGGGGAAGAGACCCAGTACTTC
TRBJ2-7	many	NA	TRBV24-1	CATSDLKNEQYF	TGTGCCACCAGTGATCTAAAAAACGAGCAGTACTTC
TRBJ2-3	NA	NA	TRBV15	CATSSRRSSGSVTDTQYF	TGTGCCACCAGCTCCCGACGAAGTTCAGGGTCGGTCACAGATACGCAGTATTTT
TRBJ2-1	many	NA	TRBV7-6	CASSDGLTYNEQFF	TGTGCCAGCAGCGATGGTCTAACTTACAATGAGCAGTTCTTC
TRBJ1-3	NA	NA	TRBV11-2	CASSPHAGGGPSGNTIYF	TGTGCCAGCAGCCCCCACGCCGGGGGGGGCCCCTCTGGAAACACCATATATTTT
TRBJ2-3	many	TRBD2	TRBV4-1	CASSQASEGSGGPQYF	TGCGCCAGCAGCCAAGCCAGCGAGGGTAGCGGGGGACCGCAGTATTTT